This is a list of T cell receptor beta chains from one sample in a study of spatial heterogeneity in lung cancer. TCRdb independently ran MiXCR on the 5' RACE reads; one entry per CDR3 protein. The sample holds about 16,000 distinct CDR3 sequences, roughly 6.6% seen once. This material consisted of lung tumor tissue, taken at surgery. The receptors were sampled from a male donor with early-stage non-small cell lung cancer. CDR3s include the opening cysteine and the closing phenylalanine or tryptophan. Each record gives: V gene, D gene, CDR3 length, CDR3 protein. D genes are given only for firm matches.

v_call: TRBV4-3; d_call: TRBD1; cdr3_length: 15; cdr3_aa: CASSDGTGENSPLHF
v_call: TRBV5-1; d_call: .; cdr3_length: 15; cdr3_aa: CASSLVWTTGDTQYF
v_call: TRBV3-1; d_call: TRBD1; cdr3_length: 14; cdr3_aa: CASSQETGRNTIYF
v_call: TRBV30; d_call: TRBD1; cdr3_length: 15; cdr3_aa: CAWRSTDRDNSPLHF
v_call: TRBV20-1; d_call: TRBD2; cdr3_length: 17; cdr3_aa: CSACNLGLAGGYNEQFF
v_call: TRBV12-3/TRBV12-4; d_call: .; cdr3_length: 12; cdr3_aa: CAGSPVTDTQYF
v_call: TRBV6-2/TRBV6-3; d_call: .; cdr3_length: 12; cdr3_aa: CASSLRDFAQHF
v_call: TRBV5-1; d_call: .; cdr3_length: 16; cdr3_aa: CASSPGHGDLNTEAFF
v_call: TRBV6-5; d_call: .; cdr3_length: 15; cdr3_aa: CASRTGISRQETQYF
v_call: TRBV20-1; d_call: .; cdr3_length: 12; cdr3_aa: CSALQGKGDAFF
v_call: TRBV6-5; d_call: TRBD1; cdr3_length: 18; cdr3_aa: CASSLSGQGGPQGETQYF
v_call: TRBV5-1; d_call: .; cdr3_length: 16; cdr3_aa: CASTRGGGVGTDTQYF
v_call: TRBV7-8; d_call: .; cdr3_length: 14; cdr3_aa: CASSLAEDSRGYTF
v_call: TRBV6-1; d_call: .; cdr3_length: 14; cdr3_aa: CASSFRDTNTEAFF
v_call: TRBV7-9; d_call: .; cdr3_length: 11; cdr3_aa: CASSQTEGKDF
v_call: TRBV20-1; d_call: .; cdr3_length: 14; cdr3_aa: CSARAAGRGTEAFF
v_call: TRBV24-1; d_call: TRBD1; cdr3_length: 12; cdr3_aa: CATSSGQGGYTF
v_call: TRBV5-6; d_call: .; cdr3_length: 16; cdr3_aa: CASSSRGGVKVGEQFF
v_call: TRBV14; d_call: .; cdr3_length: 14; cdr3_aa: CASSLEGAYNEQFF
v_call: TRBV6-2/TRBV6-3; d_call: .; cdr3_length: 13; cdr3_aa: CASNTGANTEAFF
v_call: TRBV20-1; d_call: TRBD1; cdr3_length: 14; cdr3_aa: CSARGQGASDTQYF
v_call: TRBV7-6; d_call: .; cdr3_length: 15; cdr3_aa: CASSPPGATTDTQYF
v_call: TRBV5-1; d_call: .; cdr3_length: 15; cdr3_aa: CASSLPSRSPDTQYF
v_call: TRBV5-5; d_call: .; cdr3_length: 13; cdr3_aa: CASSLQGNTEAFF
v_call: TRBV5-1; d_call: .; cdr3_length: 14; cdr3_aa: CASSLAGSQETQYF
v_call: TRBV7-2; d_call: .; cdr3_length: 16; cdr3_aa: CASSPQRALGNQPQHF
v_call: TRBV7-3; d_call: .; cdr3_length: 16; cdr3_aa: CASSFRDQYTINEQFF
v_call: TRBV4-1; d_call: .; cdr3_length: 14; cdr3_aa: CASSQAFTTYEQYF
v_call: TRBV12-3/TRBV12-4; d_call: .; cdr3_length: 13; cdr3_aa: CASSLSRNQPQHF